Shown below are 9 T cell receptor beta chains from a single sample sequenced in a study of regulatory T cells in long-lasting Graves disease. The time point here: persistent/refractory GD, antithyroid drugs over 5 years with positive TRAb. Preparation of the TCR library used RNA extracted from PBMCs. Library construction for TCR beta used iRepertoire HTBI primers and Arm-PCR of CDR3 regions. TCRdb independently ran MiXCR on the multiplex PCR reads; one entry per CDR3 protein. The table includes some 370,000 distinct CDR3 sequences, approximately 23% detected once. Source: peripheral blood mononuclear cells (PBMCs), taken when the disease was refractory, from a patient treated with antithyroid drugs. The origin of the receptors is a woman aged 40 to 50 with Graves disease.

The V and J genes are TRBV7-9 and TRBJ2-2, with 14 bases aligning to TRBD2. Losses at the gene ends were 5 bases for V and 5 bases for J; bases not matched to a gene: 4. Germline CDR1 reads SEHNR; CDR2 reads FQNEAQ (reference sequence). This CDR3 is built from 16 residues. CDR3 amino acids: CASSRLAGGLTGELFF. Written as DNA, the CDR3 is TGTGCCAGCAGCAGACTAGCGGGAGGGTTGACCGGGGAGCTGTTTTTT.

In this sample, this clonotype turned up a few times. The chain carries TRBV6-1 and TRBJ2-3, with D possibly being TRBD1 (6 bases). V was trimmed by 6 bases and J by 3 bases, leaving 16 bases between them. This CDR3 has 15 amino acids. The germline V gene encodes CDR1 MNHNS and CDR2 SASEGT. In DNA, the CDR3 is TGTGCCAGCAGAAAGACGGACAGTCGAACAGATACGCAGTATTTT. It yields the protein CASRKTDSRTDTQYF.

V gene TRBV5-1 combines with J gene TRBJ2-7; D not certain. This CDR3 has 12 amino acids. V lost 3 bases and J lost 4, with 8 bases in between. Germline CDR1 SGHRS, CDR2 YFSETQ. The CDR3 DNA reads as TGCGCCAGCAGCTCTAACAGATACGAGCAGTACTTC. Translation gives CASSSNRYEQYF.

The J gene is TRBJ2-3, the V gene TRBV30; D is possibly TRBD2 (6 bases). Germline V CDR1 and CDR2: GTSNPN, SVGIG (reference sequence). CDR3 length: 13 residues. The germline V and J ends were trimmed by 3 bases and 7 bases, with 14 bases remaining between them. The CDR3 coding sequence is TGTGCCTGGAGCCCCAAGGACTACTATACGCAGTATTTT. Protein product: CAWSPKDYYTQYF.

This clonotype was seen many times. This chain joins TRBV28 and TRBJ1-5; D gene ambiguous. CDR1 and CDR2 (germline): MDHEN, SYDVKM. V was clipped by 5 bases and J by 10 bases, with 12 bases between them. This CDR3 is 12 amino acids long. In nucleotides, the CDR3 is TGTGCCAGCAGTGTCCCCCCAAACCCCCAGCATTTT. It codes for CASSVPPNPQHF.

This clonotype was recorded at least ten times. The chain combines TRBV29-1 with TRBJ1-1; D is ambiguous. V was trimmed by 4 bases and J by 0 bases, leaving 9 bases between them. CDR1 and CDR2 (germline): SQVTM, ANQGSEA. The CDR3 extends over 13 amino acids. The CDR3 DNA sequence: TGCAGCGTTGTGAGGACGGTGAACACTGAAGCTTTCTTT. Translated, it gives CSVVRTVNTEAFF. The full variable domain, its missing parts supplied by reference TRBV29-1 and TRBJ1-1, is SAVISQKPSRDICQRGTSLTIQCQVDSQVTMMFWYRQQPGQSLTLIATANQGSEATYESGFVIDKFPISRPNLTFSTLTVSNMSPEDSSIYLCSVVRTVNTEAFFGQGTRLTVV.

CDR3 sequence reads: CATSREGEGGAEGGYTF. The CDR3 DNA follows: TGTGCCACCAGCAGAGAAGGAGAAGGGGGCGCTGAGGGTGGCTACACCTTC. V usage is TRBV15 and J usage is TRBJ1-2, with 7 bases aligning to TRBD1. The CDR3 runs to 17 residues. V trimming: 0 bases; J trimming: 7 bases; junction bases outside the gene matches: 14. Germline V gene sequence: CDR1 LNHNV, CDR2 YYDKDF (reference sequence).

This clonotype has at least ten counts. The chain recombines TRBV10-3 with TRBJ2-5; 9 bases match TRBD2. The germline gives CDR1 ENHRY, CDR2 SYGVKD. CDR3 size: 15 residues. The V segment lost 11 bases and the J segment 4 bases; nucleotides outside the gene matches: 14. CDR3 bases: TGTGCCTCGGGGCTAGCGGGAACCACGGGAGAGACCCAGTACTTC. Encoded protein: CASGLAGTTGETQYF.

This clonotype appeared many times. This chain connects TRBV28 to TRBJ1-6; 7 bases agree with TRBD1. Trimming removed 5 bases from V and 8 bases from J; junction bases left unmatched: 6. The CDR3 length is 14 residues. Per the germline V gene, CDR1 is MDHEN and CDR2 is SYDVKM. The CDR3 nucleotides read TGTGCCAGCAGTACCGGGACAGACTATTCACCCCTCCACTTT. Amino acid sequence: CASSTGTDYSPLHF.